A selection of T cell receptor beta chains follows, all from one sample in a study of blood T cell repertoires in COVID-19. Sequencing used immunoSEQ multiplex PCR; TCRdb keeps in-frame clones, though not all of them. The sample lists some 270,000 clones, approximately 86% seen once, with about 8.6% in the top ten. Sample: peripheral blood. Every receptor here comes from a man aged 40-49 years with active or convalescent COVID-19. Both conserved end residues are part of each CDR3. The order of the fields is D gene, V gene, J gene, CDR3 DNA, CDR3 protein. D genes are given only for firm matches.

d_gene: -
v_gene: TRBV20-1
j_gene: TRBJ2-3
CDR3nt: TGCAGTGCTAGTGCTAAGGATACGCAGTATTTT
CDR3aa: CSASAKDTQYF

d_gene: -
v_gene: TRBV5-6
j_gene: TRBJ1-5
CDR3nt: TGTGCCAGCAGCTCATTCGTTCAGAGGTATAGCAATCAGCCCCAGCATTTT
CDR3aa: CASSSFVQRYSNQPQHF

d_gene: -
v_gene: TRBV27
j_gene: TRBJ2-3
CDR3nt: TGTGCCAGCAGTTTCACCACCGGGGGCACAGATACGCAGTATTTT
CDR3aa: CASSFTTGGTDTQYF

d_gene: TRBD1
v_gene: TRBV7-9
j_gene: TRBJ2-4
CDR3nt: TGTGCCAGCAGCTTCGAGGGGGCGTACATTCAGTACTTC
CDR3aa: CASSFEGAYIQYF

d_gene: -
v_gene: TRBV29-1
j_gene: TRBJ1-1
CDR3nt: TGCAGCGTTGACCAGACCGACACCCTTGAAGCTTTCTTT
CDR3aa: CSVDQTDTLEAFF

d_gene: -
v_gene: TRBV4-1
j_gene: TRBJ2-3
CDR3nt: TGCGCCAGCAGCCAAGAGCCTGGCCGGAGCCCTAGCACAGATACGCAGTATTTT
CDR3aa: CASSQEPGRSPSTDTQYF

d_gene: TRBD1
v_gene: TRBV7-2
j_gene: TRBJ2-2
CDR3nt: TGTGCCAGCAGCGTGACAGGGGCCTCGAACACCGGGGAGCTGTTTTTT
CDR3aa: CASSVTGASNTGELFF

d_gene: TRBD1
v_gene: TRBV28
j_gene: TRBJ2-7
CDR3nt: TGTGCCAGCAGTAAGCTCGGACAGGGGGCGAGGGAGCAGTACTTC
CDR3aa: CASSKLGQGAREQYF

d_gene: -
v_gene: TRBV12-5
j_gene: TRBJ1-2
CDR3nt: TGTGCTAGTGGTTTACCCCAGGGTGGCTACACCTTC
CDR3aa: CASGLPQGGYTF

d_gene: -
v_gene: TRBV7-3
j_gene: TRBJ1-2
CDR3nt: TGTGCCAGCAGCGCAGACGGGTCTCGTAGGGGAGGCTACACCTTC
CDR3aa: CASSADGSRRGGYTF

d_gene: TRBD1
v_gene: TRBV18
j_gene: TRBJ1-6
CDR3nt: TGTGCCAGCTCAGCGGACAGGGGGTATTCACCCCTCCACTTT
CDR3aa: CASSADRGYSPLHF

d_gene: TRBD1
v_gene: TRBV5-1
j_gene: TRBJ2-1
CDR3nt: TGCGCCAGCAGCTCGGAGACAGGGAATGAGCAGTTCTTC
CDR3aa: CASSSETGNEQFF

d_gene: -
v_gene: TRBV7-9
j_gene: TRBJ1-1
CDR3nt: TGTGCCAGCAGCTTGTCCCAGGCGAGAAACACTGAAGCTTTCTTT
CDR3aa: CASSLSQARNTEAFF

d_gene: -
v_gene: TRBV13
j_gene: TRBJ2-1
CDR3nt: TGTGCCAGCAGCTCCGGACAGATTGAACGAAATGAGCAGTTCTTC
CDR3aa: CASSSGQIERNEQFF

d_gene: -
v_gene: TRBV5-1
j_gene: TRBJ2-5
CDR3nt: TGCGCCAGCAGCTTGGTAGGGGCTCGGGAGACCCAGTACTTC
CDR3aa: CASSLVGARETQYF

d_gene: -
v_gene: TRBV24-1
j_gene: TRBJ1-2
CDR3nt: TGTGCCACCAGTGTTGGGTCGGGGGTTACTAACTATGGCTACACCTTC
CDR3aa: CATSVGSGVTNYGYTF